This T cell receptor (beta chain) was sequenced in a study of CD8 T cells in ankylosing spondylitis. Broader study findings: Made up of about eight highly homologous variants, a TCR beta motif appeared characteristic of ankylosing spondylitis blood. The clones that were linked to disease were reported to be significantly enriched in matched synovial fluid samples from ankylosing spondylitis patients.

TCRdb re-analysed the 5' RACE reads in MiXCR, keeping a single row per CDR3 protein. The sample holds 750,000 to 850,000 distinct CDR3 sequences, 10% to 15% seen once. Trimming pared 4 bases from V and 5 bases from J, leaving 6 bases between. From germline, CDR1 is MDHEN and CDR2 SYDVKM. The CDR3 loop spans 12 amino acids. Worth noting for this clonotype: Its antigen is unidentified.

The receptor was derived from a male donor with ankylosing spondylitis. Sequenced input: blood, either unsorted or a sorted T cell fraction (not recorded which). The chain has TRBV28 and TRBJ1-5; D unresolved. In DNA form, the CDR3 reads TGTGCCAGCAGTTCCGAGGATCAGCCCCAGCATTTT. It encodes CASSSEDQPQHF.